This TCR beta chain was retrieved from a study of vaccination and CD4 T cells after COVID-19. Across the whole study: Cells were stimulated with overlapping spike peptides from SARS-CoV-2, HCoV-NL63, HCoV-OC43 and HCoV-229E.

The treatment here: approximately 9-day PBMC culture with coronavirus spike peptide pools or control peptides (ViraFEST assay). From the unexposed donor, CD4+ T cells were collected ahead of the COVID-19 pandemic (2011-2018). Turning to this clonotype: Its antigen is still unknown.

An Oncomine TCR Beta short-read assay was used to sequence the DNA from cultured CD4+ T cells. TCRdb re-called the PCR reads with MiXCR, one entry per CDR3 protein. The sample yields fewer than 7,500 distinct CDR3 sequences, 34% seen once. Sequenced: CD4+ T cells from blood, cultured in vitro. The TCR comes from a human donor in good health.

CDR3: CASQDRARTEAFF. CDR3 in DNA: TGCGCCAGCCAAGACAGGGCGAGGACTGAAGCTTTCTTT. This rearrangement joins TRBV10-1 to TRBJ1-1; 7 bases line up with TRBD1. Germline loops: CDR1 WNHNN, CDR2 SYGVQD (reference sequence). Trimming cost V 8 bases and J 5 bases; bases outside gene matches: 8. This CDR3 comprises 13 residues.